What follows is one T cell receptor beta chain and its context. The table lists this clonotype with many counts. Its antigen remains undetermined. Base qualities are missing; no much larger clone stands one base away. TCRdb lists the instrument as Illumina NovaSeq 6000. Synthesis of TCR cDNA relied on 5'RACE template switching, a step that introduced a universal primer site along with unique molecular identifiers. Priming for cDNA synthesis came from both the TCR alpha and TCR beta constant segments. Library amplification involved two PCR steps, and the second step added sample barcodes and sequencing adapters. Sequencing of the libraries was done on either Illumina HiSeq 2500 (2x100 bp) or NovaSeq (2x150 bp). In the source study's methods: Demultiplexing of reads and collapsing into UMI consensus sequences were performed with MIGEC, and V(D)J alignment was carried out with MiXCR. Clonotypes responding to the vaccine were identified with edgeR on replicate PBMC samples, with the criteria of FDR below 0.01 and a log2 fold change above 5 up to day 15. Each bulk clonotype received a CD4 or CD8 identity based on whether the sequenced CD4 or CD8 repertoire contained that clonotype at higher abundance. The public reads were reprocessed in TCRdb via fastp at Q25 and MiXCR, keeping in-frame beta chains. A single entry per CDR3 protein holds the most common genes and DNA from its merged rows. The authors' filters were not applied to this entry. This sample is represented by about 260,000 distinct CDR3 sequences; about 3.9% of them were singletons. 15% to 20% of the sample is in the top ten clones.

The source of the sample is a study of T cells after yellow fever vaccination (dated by TCRdb to about 2019). For context, the study as a whole: The SMART-Seq v4 Ultra Low Input RNA kit was used to prepare libraries from fractions with low cell numbers. To follow T-cell clones before and after primary and booster YFV17D yellow fever vaccination, bulk TCR alpha and beta repertoires were sequenced over time. The cohort comprised two healthy male donors, one aged 18 to 29 and one aged 30 to 40 years. Bulk PBMC replicates and cell subsets were isolated from blood drawn at multiple timepoints before and after both primary and secondary immunization. The research as a whole found: After the booster, most of the clones that had expanded following primary vaccination were detected again (around 97% of CD4 and around 88% of CD8), which suggests that memory was broadly maintained. Only a couple of donors were included in the study, so the extent to which the findings can be generalized is limited. A small share of clonotypes occurred in both CD4 and CD8 compartments, likely arising from convergent recombination. Computational filtering was needed because FACS-sorted repertoires could contain abundant contaminating clonotypes from the bulk population. The secondary T-cell response was found to be weaker but faster than the primary response, with a peak reached on day 5 rather than on day 15.

Taken with the paper, the label for treatment or condition translates to: live attenuated yellow fever vaccine strain. At every blood-draw timepoint, two biological replicates of bulk PBMCs were collected. PBMCs were isolated from peripheral blood using a standard Ficoll-Paque protocol. TriZol was used to extract RNA from bulk PBMCs, CD4 and CD8 fractions, and dextramer-positive and dextramer-negative fractions. The cysteine opens and the phenylalanine closes a CDR3 of 14 amino acids. The only DNA kept is the CDR3, 42 bases in frame from the first base. V and J are truncated by 3 bases and 1 base respectively, leaving an intervening sequence of 7 bases. Based on the germline V gene, the CDR1 and CDR2 sequences are SGHRS and YFSETQ.

This clonotype originated in a man aged 18 to 30 who received the YFV17D yellow fever vaccine. Sequenced material: PBMCs, taken 15 days after the yellow fever booster vaccination. The rearranged segments are TRBV5-1 and TRBJ2-2, with no confident D gene call. The DNA reads TGCGCCAGCAGCTATACAGTGAACACCGGGGAGCTGTTTTTT. Its translation is CASSYTVNTGELFF.